The clone carrying this T cell receptor (beta chain) was detected only a few times. TCRdb used MiXCR to reprocess the 5' RACE reads, holding one entry per CDR3 protein. The profile covers about 360,000 distinct CDR3 sequences, with approximately 12% appearing a single time and 20% to 25% taken by the ten largest. V was cut by 1 base and J by 11 bases, with 14 bases left in between. The length of the CDR3 is 13 residues. This entry is derived from a study of T-cell memory formation after mild COVID-19. The V call is TRBV12-3 or TRBV12-4, the J call TRBJ1-1; D not resolved. The sequencing sample was made of PBMCs or a T cell subset sorted from them (not recorded which). The origin of this receptor is a man younger than 30 who had mild COVID-19 (a few samples of this study predate the infection). Cell type and time point are not known. CDR3 nucleotides: TGTGCCAGCAGTTTAGGGGAAAGGAGGGTGGCTTTCTTT. Its translation is CASSLGERRVAFF.